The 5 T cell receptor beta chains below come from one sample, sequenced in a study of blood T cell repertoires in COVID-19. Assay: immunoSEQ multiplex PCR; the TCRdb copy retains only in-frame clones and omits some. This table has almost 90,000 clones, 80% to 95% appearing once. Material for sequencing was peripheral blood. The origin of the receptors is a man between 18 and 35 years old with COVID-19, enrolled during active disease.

CDR3 sequence: CASSQAGAGANVLTF. CDR3 DNA: TGTGCCAGCAGCCAAGCAGGGGCTGGGGCCAACGTCCTGACTTTC. The chain links TRBV3-1 (or the pseudogene TRBV3-2) to TRBJ2-6, with D possibly TRBD1 on 6 matching bases. Germline V lookup: CDR1 LGHDT, CDR2 YNNKEL (reference sequence). V lost 1 base and J lost 2, with 6 bases in between. This CDR3 has 15 residues.

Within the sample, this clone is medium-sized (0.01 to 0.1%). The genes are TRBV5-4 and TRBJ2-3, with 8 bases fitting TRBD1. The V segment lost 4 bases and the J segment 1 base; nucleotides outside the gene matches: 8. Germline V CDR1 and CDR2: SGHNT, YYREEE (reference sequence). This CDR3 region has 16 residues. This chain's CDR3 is CASSTEGQGGTDTQYF. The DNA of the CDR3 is TGTGCCAGCAGCACAGAAGGACAGGGAGGCACAGATACGCAGTATTTT.

CDR3 loop: CASTLAGGGYEQYF. The DNA for the CDR3 is TGTGCCAGCACCCTAGCGGGAGGAGGATACGAGCAGTACTTC. The chain joins TRBV6-5 to TRBJ2-7; 11 nucleotides line up with TRBD2. The ends lost 7 bases at V and 4 bases at J; junction bases unmatched: 6. CDR3 length: 14 amino acids. Germline values: CDR1 MNHEY, CDR2 SVGAGI.

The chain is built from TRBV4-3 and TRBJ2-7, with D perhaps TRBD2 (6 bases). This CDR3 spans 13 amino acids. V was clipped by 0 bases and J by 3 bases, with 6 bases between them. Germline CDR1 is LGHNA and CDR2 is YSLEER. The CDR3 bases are TGCGCCAGCAGCCAAGAGGGAGGCTACGAGCAGTACTTC. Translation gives CASSQEGGYEQYF.

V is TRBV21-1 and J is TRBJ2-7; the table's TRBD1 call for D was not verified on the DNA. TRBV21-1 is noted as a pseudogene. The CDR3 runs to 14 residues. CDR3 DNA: TGTGCCAGCAGCAAACGCAGGGATCACTACGAGCAGTACTTC. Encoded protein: CASSKRRDHYEQYF.